The subject of this entry is one TCR beta chain. Its matching antigen is unknown. The CDR3 length is 14 residues. V lost 0 bases and J lost 5, with 11 bases in between. Germline CDR1 SGHRS, CDR2 YFSETQ. It was with 60 Vbeta and 13 Jbeta primers that the PCR ran. As originally analysed: Some 80 million unique TCR beta chains, roughly 11 million shared, were counted in a later analysis. Generated by immunoSEQ multiplex PCR, the TCRdb table keeps only in-frame clones and is missing some. V, J and clone size are those of that table, while D and trimming were read from the DNA. The repertoire holds over 150,000 clones, with around four fifths as singletons. This sample was included in a study of cytomegalovirus exposure and HLA in healthy donors. Study information: Of some 400 genotyped donors, roughly 81% clustered with self-reported Caucasian donors. Whole-study results and caveats: It was approximately 170 TCR beta chains that were listed as cytomegalovirus-associated. A classifier reportedly called cytomegalovirus status with high sensitivity and specificity.

The sample comprised PBMCs. The chain joins TRBV5-1 to TRBJ1-1, with D perhaps matching TRBD1 (5 bases). The sequence was obtained from a woman in her forties or fifties in good health and CMV-seronegative. DNA for the CDR3: TGCGCCAGCAGCTTGGTAGGGGTTGAGACTGAAGCTTTCTTT. This translates into CASSLVGVETEAFF.